The sequence of this T cell receptor (beta chain) was determined in a study of graft-versus-host responses after intestinal transplantation. Across the whole study: Tacrolimus plus steroids were given to all recipients for approximately 3 years, preceded by anti-thymocyte globulin induction.

Using immunoSEQ multiplex PCR, the repertoire was profiled, and TCRdb retains in-frame clones only, with some absent. The sample yields 99,000 or so clones, roughly 82% seen once. Germline V gene sequence: CDR1 GTSNPN, CDR2 SVGIG (reference sequence). The CDR3 is 15 amino acids. Trimming left V 0 bases short and J 0 bases short, with 9 bases between. This TCR was recovered from a human patient who received an intestinal transplant, so some T cells may come from the graft donor. The sample was PBMCs, taken 255 days after intestinal transplant. The chain has TRBV30 and TRBJ1-3; D is uncertain. This chain's CDR3 is CAWSVTIGSGNTIYF. The CDR3 DNA follows: TGTGCCTGGAGTGTAACCATCGGCTCTGGAAACACCATATATTTT.